This T cell receptor beta chain was sequenced for a study of shared clonotypes between healthy human individuals. Authors' methods: Filtering differed for immunoSEQ, which gave only junction sequences without quality scores. Clones were read by immunoSEQ multiplex PCR, and TCRdb kept only the in-frame ones, dropping some. V and J calls and clone size are as listed in that table; D and trimming were resolved from the DNA. The sample yields about 2.1 million clones, around 95% seen once. To note about this clone: Its antigen remains unidentified.

The CDR3 totals 14 residues. The J segment lost 6 bases and the V segment lost 5 bases, leaving 8 bases of the junction unmatched. Germline V CDR1 and CDR2: ENHRY, SYGVKD. Broader study findings: Clonotype sharing across several donors was observed for 4% to 6.5% of naive CD4 clonotypes.

Naivety among CD8 cells was defined by CD45RO negativity and positive CCR7 selection, thereby excluding terminally differentiated effector memory CD45RA+ cells. Participating donors were healthy, HIV-negative adults free of recent acute infections or vaccinations. Sequenced input: naive CD8+ T cells from PBMCs. The TCR was taken from a young man in good health. Some clones in this sample may be carry-over from other donors' samples. The chain carries TRBV10-3 and TRBJ1-2; 8 bases fit TRBD1. CDR3 sequence reads: CAISRDRREDGYTF. CDR3 coding DNA: TGTGCCATCAGTCGGGACAGGAGGGAGGATGGCTACACCTTC.